The 32 T cell receptor beta chains presented below share a single source sample, sequenced in a study of CD4 and CD8 cells across lung adenocarcinoma regions. TCRdb re-called the PCR reads through MiXCR, storing one row per CDR3 protein. The data show under 20,000 distinct CDR3 sequences, around 53% seen once. The sequenced sample was CD8+ T cells from the center of a lung tumor. The receptor set was obtained from a female donor with lung adenocarcinoma. The CD4 and CD8 labels of this study may be unreliable.

In its sample, this clonotype ranks as medium-sized. The chain uses TRBV6-1 and TRBJ2-1, with 7 bases matching TRBD2. This CDR3 comprises 15 residues. Losses at the gene ends were 2 bases for V and 4 bases for J; bases not matched to a gene: 5. Germline CDR1 MNHNS, CDR2 SASEGT. CDR3 nucleotides: TGTGCCAGCAGTGAATGGGGGGGGGGTTACAATGAGCAGTTCTTC. Encoded protein: CASSEWGGGYNEQFF.

The gene calls are TRBV7-6 and TRBJ1-1; no clear D. The CDR3 loop spans 14 amino acids. Germline V gene data show CDR1 as SGHVS and CDR2 as FNYEAQ. Trimming shortened V by 8 bases and J by 1 base, and 14 bases separated the two germline ends. CDR3 DNA: TGTGCCAGCGGGGAGTTTTTGGGGAACACTGAAGCTTTCTTT. Translated: CASGEFLGNTEAFF.

The V and J genes are TRBV6-1 and TRBJ2-1; 9 positions agree with TRBD2. The DNA matches TRBJ2-7 better at its end, which makes the J call doubtful. The CDR3 spans 15 residues. Germline values: CDR1 MNHNS, CDR2 SASEGT. CDR3 sequence: CASRKMAGGSYEQYF. The DNA of the CDR3 is TGTGCCAGCAGGAAGATGGCGGGAGGGTCCTACGAGCAGTACTTC.

This chain connects TRBV6-2 or TRBV6-3 to TRBJ2-1, with 10 bases matching TRBD1. The J call may be faulty, since TRBJ2-7 better matches the DNA end. Germline V gives CDR1 MNHEY, CDR2 SVGEGT. The CDR3 contains 14 residues. Here the CDR3 DNA reads TGTGCCAGCACCCAATCCCGGGACAGGGGCGAGCAGTACTTC. It specifies CASTQSRDRGEQYF.

A few counts support this clonotype. This chain uses TRBV6-1 with TRBJ2-5; 7 nucleotides agree with TRBD2. Per the germline V gene, CDR1 is MNHNS and CDR2 is SASEGT. The CDR3 is made up of 15 amino acids. V lost 2 bases to trimming and J lost 4 bases; unmatched junction nucleotides: 7. The CDR3, as DNA: TGTGCCAGCAGTGAAAGCGGGATGGCGGGAGAGACCCAGTACTTC. Amino acids: CASSESGMAGETQYF.

J is TRBJ2-3 and V is TRBV10-3, with 7 bases fitting TRBD2. V lost 0 bases, J lost 2 bases, and 5 bases stayed unmatched. This CDR3 contains 16 residues. The germline V gene encodes CDR1 ENHRY and CDR2 SYGVKD. The CDR3 nucleotides are TGTGCCATCAGTGAGTCGCCTAGCGGAGTCACAGATACGCAGTATTTT. This encodes CAISESPSGVTDTQYF.

As to this clonotype: Its ends do not fully match the called genes, so a read error is possible. The chain links TRBV7-1 to TRBJ2-5, with 8 bases lining up with TRBD2. TRBV7-1 is labeled an ORF, and its function is uncertain. The CDR3 totals 14 residues. Here the CDR3 reads CAGSGSRDQETQYF. In DNA form, the CDR3 reads TGTGCGGGCAGCGGGAGCCGGGACCAAGAGACGCAGTATTTC.

The rearrangement links TRBV6-1 to TRBJ2-1, with TRBD2 identical over 9 bases. The CDR3 sequence is 14 residues long. CDR1 and CDR2 from the germline V gene are MNHNS and SASEGT. J was trimmed by 4 bases and V by 7 bases; bases with no gene match: 5. The CDR3, as DNA: TGTGCCAGCAAGCGGGGGGACCAGTACAATGAGCAGTTCTTC. Translating gives CASKRGDQYNEQFF.

This clonotype has only a few counts. J is TRBJ2-4 and V is TRBV6-1; tentative D call: TRBD1 (5 bases). The CDR3 is 15 amino acids. Trimming removed 7 bases from V and 0 bases from J, with 13 bases in between. Per germline, CDR1 MNHNS and CDR2 SASEGT. In DNA, the CDR3 is TGTGCCAGCATAGACAGCCTTTTAGCCAAAAACATTCAGTACTTC. This translates into CASIDSLLAKNIQYF.

This clonotype has ten or more counts. This could be a read error, since a much larger clone is one nucleotide away. The chain has TRBV12-3 or TRBV12-4 and TRBJ2-5; possibly TRBD1 or TRBD2 for D (5 bases each). Trimming took off 3 bases at V and 11 bases at J, with 16 bases between the two ends. This CDR3 comprises 13 residues. The CDR3 spells CASSLGEMDEQYF. Here the CDR3 DNA reads TGTGCCAGCAGTTTGGGGGAAATGGATGAGCAGTACTTC.

The chain employs TRBV6-4 and TRBJ2-1; 11 bases are shared with TRBD2. In germline, CDR1 is MRHNA, CDR2 SNTAGT. The CDR3 contains 15 residues. The trim removed 5 bases at V and 7 bases at J, leaving 7 bases unmatched. CDR3 bases: TGTGCCAGCAGTAAAGGGACTAGCGGAAGGAATGAGCAGTTCTTC. Its protein product is CASSKGTSGRNEQFF.

The rearrangement links TRBV4-1 to TRBJ1-2, with D unresolved. The length of the CDR3 is 13 residues. Trimming stripped 2 bases from V and 7 bases from J, with 11 bases between. From germline, CDR1 is MGHRA and CDR2 YSYEKL. In DNA, the CDR3 is TGCGCCAGCAGCCAATATGTGTTAGGTGGCTACACCTTC. Translation: CASSQYVLGGYTF.

On this clonotype: A read error may produce the germline difference seen at one junction end. This chain connects TRBV6-1 to TRBJ2-3, with D perhaps being TRBD1 or TRBD2 (5 bases each). CDR1 is MNHNS and CDR2 is SASEGT in the germline V gene. The CDR3 length is 15 residues. CDR3 bases: TGTGCCACGGGAAACCGGGGCCGTGCCCCAGAGACGCAGTACTTT. Its protein is CATGNRGRAPETQYF.

This clonotype was recorded only once. The chain joins TRBV27 to TRBJ2-1; 10 nucleotides line up with TRBD1. The J call may not be correct, given that the DNA end is closer to TRBJ2-7. This CDR3 has 14 residues. Germline V gene sequence: CDR1 MNHEY, CDR2 SMNVEV (reference sequence). CDR3 protein: CASSRTGGSYEQYF. The CDR3 DNA follows: TGTGCCAGCAGCCGGACAGGGGGAAGTTACGAGCAGTACTTC.

Points on this clonotype: A read error may produce the germline difference seen at one junction end. CDR3 DNA sequence: TGTGCCAGCAGTGAAGACCCGGACAGGGACTCGTGGGCCTACGACCAGTCCTTC. It yields the protein CASSEDPDRDSWAYDQSF. The V and J genes are TRBV6-1 and TRBJ2-1; TRBD1 aligns across 8 bases. Germline V gene lookup returns CDR1 MNHNS and CDR2 SASEGT. This CDR3 contains 18 residues.

The V and J genes are TRBV7-2 and TRBJ1-5; D possibly corresponds to TRBD1 (6 bases). The V gene lost 5 bases and the J gene lost 0 bases, with 11 bases spanning the gap. CDR1 is SGHTA and CDR2 is FQGNSA in the germline V gene. This CDR3 spans 15 amino acids. CDR3 nucleotide sequence: TGTGCCAGCAGCCCCATCAGGGGTAGCAATCAGCCCCAGCATTTT. Translating it yields CASSPIRGSNQPQHF.

The sample holds many counts of this clonotype. The chain uses TRBV6-1 and TRBJ1-1; 7 nucleotides agree with TRBD1. The CDR3 loop spans 14 amino acids. Losses at the gene ends were 5 bases for V and 5 bases for J; bases not matched to a gene: 8. Germline CDR1 reads MNHNS; CDR2 reads SASEGT. Here the CDR3 reads CASSKRQGRTEAFF. CDR3 in DNA: TGTGCCAGCAGTAAGCGACAGGGAAGGACTGAAGCTTTCTTT.

The gene calls are TRBV4-1 and TRBJ2-1; 10 bases align to TRBD1. The junction had 10 bases not matched to a gene; V was cut back by 7 bases and J by 7 bases. The CDR3 length is 15 residues. Germline-derived CDR1 and CDR2 are MGHRA and YSYEKL. The CDR3 coding sequence is TGCGCCAGCACCCTCCAAGACAGGGGGCGGAATGAGCAGTTCTTC. It translates to CASTLQDRGRNEQFF.

Only a few counts were recorded for this clonotype. The J gene is TRBJ2-2, the V gene TRBV6-1; 7 bases fit TRBD1. The CDR3 runs to 14 residues. Germline CDR1 reads MNHNS; CDR2 reads SASEGT. Germline trimming cut 7 bases from V and 4 bases from J; bases unmatched to any gene: 6. The CDR3 sequence: CASIFRGSTGELFF. The CDR3 region has the DNA TGTGCCAGCATCTTCAGGGGGTCCACCGGGGAGCTGTTTTTT.

This clonotype was picked up many times. V usage is TRBV11-2 and J usage is TRBJ1-1; D ambiguous. V was pared by 8 bases and J by 3 bases, with 19 bases between. The CDR3 has 15 residues. Germline V gene sequence: CDR1 SGHAT, CDR2 FQNNGV. CDR3 DNA sequence: TGTGCCAGCCAGGTAGCACCAGCCTTTGACACTGAAGCTTTCTTT. Translated: CASQVAPAFDTEAFF.

The chain carries TRBV10-1 and TRBJ2-3; D perhaps matches TRBD1 (6 bases). The last part of the DNA fits TRBJ2-1 better; the J call may be wrong. Germline-derived CDR1 and CDR2 are WNHNN and SYGVQD (reference sequence). CDR3 length: 15 amino acids. CDR3 DNA: TGCGCCAGCAGTGAGGGGGACACTGAGTGGAATGAGCAGTTCTTC. Its translation: CASSEGDTEWNEQFF.

CDR3 DNA: TGCGCCAGCAGCAAACAGAACACCGGGGAGCTGTTTTTT. Encoded protein: CASSKQNTGELFF. The chain combines TRBV10-1 with TRBJ2-2; D remains ambiguous. Trimming pared 6 bases from V and 1 base from J, leaving 6 bases between. CDR3 length: 13 residues. CDR1 WNHNN and CDR2 SYGVQD come from the germline V gene (reference sequence).

The rearrangement uses TRBV27 and TRBJ1-5; TRBD1 aligns across 7 bases. J lost 4 bases, V lost 4 bases, and 10 bases had no gene match. Looked up from germline, CDR1 is MNHEY and CDR2 is SMNVEV (reference sequence). The CDR3 is 16 residues long. CDR3 amino acids: CASSSKTTGENQPQHF. The DNA of the CDR3 is TGTGCCAGCAGTTCCAAAACTACAGGGGAGAATCAGCCCCAGCATTTT.

The rearrangement joins TRBV6-5 to TRBJ2-1; D is possibly TRBD2 (6 bases). The CDR3 has 14 amino acids. V lost 5 bases, J lost 13 bases, and 21 bases lay in between. CDR1 and CDR2 (germline): MNHEY, SVGAGI. The CDR3 protein is CASSHGGGRETQFF. CDR3 nucleotides: TGTGCCAGCAGTCATGGGGGAGGACGAGAGACCCAGTTCTTC.

The gene calls are TRBV7-3 and TRBJ2-1; perhaps TRBD1 as D (6 bases). The CDR3 has 15 amino acids. Germline lookup yields CDR1 SGHTA and CDR2 FQGTGA. Between the trimmed V and J ends, which lost 2 bases and 4 bases, there was a span of 12 bases. The CDR3 spells CASSLGPGQYNEQFF. The CDR3 nucleotides read TGTGCCAGCAGCTTAGGTCCGGGACAATACAATGAGCAGTTCTTC.

By share, this clonotype ranks as medium-sized. J is TRBJ1-2 and V is TRBV6-1; 7 nucleotides line up with TRBD1. The germline gives CDR1 MNHNS, CDR2 SASEGT. The CDR3 consists of 15 residues. V shed 5 bases, J shed 4 bases, and the junction held 10 bases outside the gene matches. The CDR3 loop is CASSPQTGIGYGYTF. Here the CDR3 DNA reads TGTGCCAGCAGTCCCCAGACAGGGATCGGCTATGGCTACACCTTC.

This clonotype was detected once. The rearrangement links TRBV6-1 to TRBJ2-3, with TRBD2 identical over 11 bases. V trimming: 3 bases; J trimming: 2 bases; junction bases outside the gene matches: 4. Germline V gives CDR1 MNHNS, CDR2 SASEGT. The CDR3 is 16 amino acids. The CDR3 region has the DNA TGTGCCAGCAGTGACGCGACTAGCGGGGCCACAGATACGCAGTATTTT. This translates into CASSDATSGATDTQYF.

This clonotype is labeled medium-sized (0.01 to 0.1%). V is TRBV6-1 and J is TRBJ2-1, with a possible D match to TRBD2 (5 bases). Germline CDR1 MNHNS, CDR2 SASEGT. Trimming removed 4 bases from V and 10 bases from J, with 17 bases in between. The CDR3 runs 14 residues. The CDR3 coding sequence is TGTGCCAGCAGTGCCCTTACTAGTCCGGGGGAGCAGTTCTTC. The encoded protein is CASSALTSPGEQFF.

The chain links TRBV6-2 or TRBV6-3 to TRBJ2-5; D is undetermined. The last part of the DNA fits TRBJ2-7 better; the J call may be wrong. Germline V CDR1 and CDR2: MNHEY, SVGEGT. The CDR3 has 13 residues. The CDR3 protein is CATPITQVYEQYF. The CDR3, as DNA: TGTGCCACCCCCATTACCCAAGTCTACGAGCAGTACTTC.

This clonotype was seen a single time. The gene calls are TRBV7-8 and TRBJ2-2; unclear D gene. The CDR3 is 15 amino acids. Germline CDR1 and CDR2: SGHVS and FQNEAQ. V lost 6 bases and J lost 1, with 12 bases in between. The CDR3 sequence is CASSLGTWNTGELFF. CDR3 bases: TGTGCCAGCAGTCTAGGTACATGGAACACCGGGGAGCTGTTTTTT.

This clonotype was seen once. The junction departs from the called germline gene at one end, perhaps through a read error. The rearrangement links TRBV7-7 to TRBJ1-1; D not resolved. The CDR3 is made up of 12 amino acids. Per the germline V gene, CDR1 is SSHAT and CDR2 is FNYEAQ (reference sequence). The CDR3 here is CASSPRTEALYF. Here the CDR3 DNA reads TGTGCTAGCAGCCCACGCACCGAGGCGCTGTATTTT.

This sequence joins TRBV6-5 and TRBJ2-3; TRBD2 matches at 11 bases. Germline trimming cut 1 base from V and 14 bases from J; bases unmatched to any gene: 14. Germline CDR1 is MNHEY and CDR2 is SVGAGI. The CDR3 covers 16 residues. The CDR3: CASSYLAGGNTGALYF. CDR3 coding DNA: TGTGCCAGCAGTTACTTAGCGGGGGGGAACACCGGGGCGCTGTATTTT.